This paragraph covers one T cell receptor beta chain sequence. The antigen is undetermined. This entry comes from a study of vaccination and CD4 T cells after COVID-19. The sample's treatment: roughly ten-day PBMC culture with coronavirus spike peptide pools or control peptides (ViraFEST assay). An Oncomine TCR Beta short-read assay was used to sequence the DNA from cultured CD4+ T cells. TCRdb called the PCR reads again in MiXCR, with one record for every CDR3 protein. The sample has 9,300 or so distinct CDR3 sequences; 55% are singletons. The CDR3 loop spans 15 amino acids. With 5 bases clipped from V and 3 bases from J, the junction kept 9 bases outside the gene matches. Germline CDR1 and CDR2: DFQATT and SNEGSKA (reference sequence).

Sequencing input: CD4+ T cells from blood, cultured in vitro. The TCR sequence derives from a human donor who had recovered from COVID-19. The chain couples TRBV20-1 to TRBJ1-1; 10 bases align to TRBD1. CDR3 sequence (DNA): TGCAGTGCTTTTACTTTGACAGGGGGCCACACTGAAGCTTTCTTT. Translation: CSAFTLTGGHTEAFF.